The following is a T cell receptor (beta chain) sequence with its context. In this sample, this clonotype turned up a few times. Which antigen it targets is not known. No base-level quality is on record; no much larger clone is a single base apart. The sample's treatment or condition, from its label and the paper: allogeneic hematopoietic cell transplantation with graft depleted of TCRalphabeta T cells and CD19 B cells. TCRalphabeta/CD19-depleted allogeneic hematopoietic cell grafts were given to the transplant recipients, all of whom were children. The library was prepared using PCR. Sequencing relied on an Illumina HiSeq 2500. TCR libraries were prepared with molecular barcoding, using unique molecular identifiers to normalize TCRbeta repertoire quantification. The public reads were run again by TCRdb, first through fastp at Q25 and then through MiXCR, and only productive beta chains were kept. Each CDR3 protein gets just one entry, which takes the most common genes and DNA from the rows behind it. The sample records some 600,000 distinct CDR3 sequences, 13% of which are singletons. The ten largest account for around 2% of the sample.

The sample is drawn from a study of T-cell reconstitution after alpha-beta-depleted transplantation in children (dated by TCRdb to the mid-2010s). For the study in its entirety: Using TCR repertoire profiling, the study followed T-cell immune reconstitution in a quantitative way in children after TCRalphabeta/CD19-depleted allogeneic hematopoietic cell transplantation. Overall study results and their limits: The apparently early alphabetaT-cell count recovery about two months after transplant was reportedly dependent on only several hundred rapidly expanded clones derived from non-depleted graft cells. The high TCRbeta diversity at day 60 in some patients was ascribed to recipient T cells and intrathymic progenitors that had survived conditioning. The frequencies of hyperexpanded clones fell over the following months, and after one year, T-cell counts and TCRbeta diversity were mostly attributed to newly produced T cells.

Cut back by 3 bases and 4 bases, the V and J ends lie 13 bases apart. The CDR1 and CDR2 encoded by the germline V gene are KGHSH and LQKENI. From the cysteine up to the phenylalanine, the CDR3 has a length of 14 residues. Left in the record is the CDR3 DNA by itself, 42 bases read in frame from the first base. Source: PBMCs, mostly from graft donor cells, taken 360 days after TCRalphabeta/CD19-depleted stem cell transplant. The receptor chain draws on TRBV18 and TRBJ2-7; the D call is tentative, TRBD1 or TRBD2, as each matches 5 bases. This TCR was recovered from a male patient between 10 and 17 years old who had a stem cell transplant for acute myeloid leukemia, so the T cells may come from the graft donor. CDR3 region: CASSPSWDAYEQYF. The base sequence is TGTGCCAGCTCACCTAGTTGGGACGCTTACGAGCAGTACTTC. Joined to the reference TRBV18 and TRBJ2-7 proteins, this CDR3 gives the full variable domain: NAGVMQNPRHLVRRRGQEARLRCSPMKGHSHVYWYRQLPEEGLKFMVYLQKENIIDESGMPKERFSAEFPKEGPSILRIQQVVRGDSAAYFCASSPSWDAYEQYFGPGTRLTVT.